Listed here is a single T cell receptor (beta chain). The antigen is undetermined. TCRdb ran MiXCR on the reads and lists one entry per CDR3 protein. The sample carries hundreds of thousands of distinct CDR3 sequences, 30% to 35% recorded once. The V gene's germline CDR1 is SGHRS and CDR2 YFSETQ. Trimming removed 7 bases from V and 0 bases from J, with 11 bases in between. The length of the CDR3 is 14 residues. The data originate from a study of T cell repertoires in cytomegalovirus infection. Turning to the study itself: HLA-B-restricted CMV epitopes that are well studied, plus recently identified HLA-C-restricted ones, were used by the study. Public TCR beta signature analysis indicated the presence of both CMV infection and matching HLA type.

Findings and limits, study-wide: HLA-C-restricted CMV-specific TCR beta clonotypes were dominant in the ex vivo response. Identification of carriers of CMV plus the relevant HLA was achieved through cumulative public TCR beta family frequency.

Source: cultured PBMCs, taken from culture after CMV antigen stimulation. This receptor was taken from a human donor in good health (CMV status not recorded). Some clones in this sample may be carry-over from other donors' samples. This chain uses TRBV5-1 with TRBJ1-3; D is undetermined. CDR3 nucleotide sequence: TGCGCCAGCCGGCCGGAGATCTCTGGAAACACCATATATTTT. It encodes CASRPEISGNTIYF.